This T cell receptor (beta chain) is from a study of early T cells in non-severe SARS-CoV-2 infection. Via MiXCR, TCRdb re-called the 5' RACE reads, giving one row per CDR3 protein. The table includes tens of thousands of distinct CDR3 sequences, 4.8% detected once. There are 16 residues in the CDR3. Trimming removed 3 bases from V and 0 bases from J, with 12 bases in between. Per the germline V gene, CDR1 is WNHNN and CDR2 is SYGVQD (reference sequence). The sequenced sample consisted of whole blood. This receptor was taken from an adult who was a healthcare worker with PCR-confirmed SARS-CoV-2 infection or an uninfected control (not recorded which). The V call is TRBV10-1, the J call TRBJ2-1; D is unclear. In nucleotides, the CDR3 is TGCGCCAGCAGTGAAACAACCGGCACCTCCTACAATGAGCAGTTCTTC. It encodes CASSETTGTSYNEQFF.